This TCR beta chain was identified during a study of blood T cell repertoires in COVID-19. Overall study: The study drew acute and convalescent COVID-19 samples from the United States, Italy and Spain. PBMCs, B-cell-depleted T cells, or T cells provided the cDNA or gDNA that made up the material.

A single count supports this clone. Authors' data handling: Estimation of nucleated cell counts was performed using reference gene primer amplification. TCRdb keeps only in-frame clones here, not all; method: immunoSEQ multiplex PCR. From that table come the V and J calls and clone size; the DNA was used to work out D and trimming. Among just under 45,000 clones listed, 88% were seen once. What was sequenced was peripheral blood. The receptor comes from a woman between 40 and 50 years old with acute or convalescent COVID-19.

CDR3 in DNA: TGTGCCAGCAGTTTTTCAGCGGGAGTCTTGGGAGAGACCCAGTACTTC. This translates into CASSFSAGVLGETQYF. The rearrangement joins TRBV27 to TRBJ2-5, with 8 bases fitting TRBD2. The CDR3 is 16 amino acids. The germline V gene has CDR1 MNHEY and CDR2 SMNVEV (reference sequence). Losses at the gene ends were 3 bases for V and 4 bases for J; bases not matched to a gene: 10.